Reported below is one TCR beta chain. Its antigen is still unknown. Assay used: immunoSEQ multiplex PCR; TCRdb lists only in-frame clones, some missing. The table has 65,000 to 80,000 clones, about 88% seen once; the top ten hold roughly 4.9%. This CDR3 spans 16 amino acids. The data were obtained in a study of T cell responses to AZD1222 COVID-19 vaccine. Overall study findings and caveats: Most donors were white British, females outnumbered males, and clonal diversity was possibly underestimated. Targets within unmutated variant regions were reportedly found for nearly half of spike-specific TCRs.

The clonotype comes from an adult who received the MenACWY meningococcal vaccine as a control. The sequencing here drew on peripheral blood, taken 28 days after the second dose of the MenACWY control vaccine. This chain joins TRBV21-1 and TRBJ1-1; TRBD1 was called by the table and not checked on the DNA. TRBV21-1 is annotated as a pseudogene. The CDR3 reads CASRGTELNLNTEAFF. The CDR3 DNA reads TGTGCCAGCAGGGGGACAGAATTAAATTTGAACACTGAAGCTTTCTTT.